This T cell receptor beta chain was captured by sequencing in a study of response to subunit inactivated influenza vaccine. TCRdb reprocessed the RT-PCR reads with MiXCR, giving one entry per CDR3 protein. This table has about 540,000 distinct CDR3 sequences, approximately 24% appearing once. This clonotype has more than one count but fewer than ten. V shed 5 bases and J shed 2 bases, with 7 bases lying between them. The CDR3 sequence is 14 residues long. Germline CDR1 and CDR2: SEHNR and FQNEAQ (reference sequence). The same sample was also used in a study of T cells expressing NK-cell markers. As reported in that work: 5'RACE template switching built TCR beta cDNA with unique molecular identifiers.

The chain links TRBV7-9 to TRBJ1-6, with D possibly TRBD1 on 5 matching bases. This TCR was recovered from a man aged 45 to 65 who received an inactivated influenza vaccine. Sequenced here: CD4+ T cells sorted from PBMCs, sampled 11 to 12 days after vaccination. DNA for the CDR3: TGTGCCAGCAGCGGGGGGGCCTATAATTCACCCCTCCACTTT. It specifies CASSGGAYNSPLHF.